A selection of T cell receptor beta chains follows, all from one sample in a study of blood T cell repertoires in COVID-19. Profiling relied on immunoSEQ multiplex PCR, and the TCRdb table lists in-frame clones only, not all of them. The data show some 96,000 clones, with about 88% seen just once and 1.5% to 2% held by the top ten. The sample comprised peripheral blood. The source is an elderly man with acute or convalescent COVID-19. The CDR3 runs from the conserved cysteine through the conserved F or W. Fields, in order: J gene, V gene, clone size, D gene, CDR3 protein, CDR3 DNA. A D gene is named only where the DNA matches it firmly. For some rows the clone size is stated as once, few or many, or as a class when expanded; others skip it.

J: TRBJ2-7
V: TRBV27
size: few
D: TRBD1
CDR3: CASSPTQGAGEQYF
DNA: TGTGCCAGCAGTCCAACTCAGGGGGCGGGGGAGCAGTACTTC

J: TRBJ2-1
V: TRBV7-9
size: NA
D: NA
CDR3: CASSSRGFKRETGYNEQFF
DNA: TGTGCCAGCAGCTCTCGGGGGTTTAAAAGGGAGACCGGATACAATGAGCAGTTCTTC

J: TRBJ1-2
V: TRBV7-6
size: few
D: TRBD1
CDR3: CASSFGQDYGYTF
DNA: TGTGCCAGCAGCTTTGGACAGGACTATGGCTACACCTTC

J: TRBJ1-2
V: TRBV5-1
size: NA
D: TRBD1
CDR3: CASSLPGQDYGYTF
DNA: TGCGCCAGCAGCTTACCGGGACAGGATTATGGCTACACCTTC

J: TRBJ1-1
V: TRBV28
size: NA
D: TRBD1
CDR3: CASSLTGQGNTEAFF
DNA: TGTGCCAGCAGTTTAACGGGACAGGGGAACACTGAAGCTTTCTTT

J: TRBJ2-3
V: TRBV24-1
size: NA
D: NA
CDR3: CATSRRSTDTQYF
DNA: TGTGCCACCAGTCGGCGGAGCACAGATACGCAGTATTTT

J: TRBJ2-7
V: TRBV7-9
size: NA
D: TRBD2
CDR3: CASSPAGGRREQYF
DNA: TGTGCCAGCAGCCCCGCGGGCGGGAGGCGCGAGCAGTACTTC

J: TRBJ2-1
V: TRBV18
size: NA
D: TRBD2
CDR3: CASSPGLAGEVEQFF
DNA: TGTGCCAGCTCACCAGGGCTAGCGGGAGAGGTTGAGCAGTTCTTC

J: TRBJ1-4
V: TRBV7-9
size: NA
D: NA
CDR3: CASSLIGSGEKLFF
DNA: TGTGCCAGCAGCTTAATAGGGAGCGGTGAAAAACTGTTTTTT

J: TRBJ2-1
V: TRBV7-9
size: NA
D: TRBD2
CDR3: CASSSDNRGENEQFF
DNA: TGTGCCAGCAGCTCCGATAATCGGGGGGAGAATGAGCAGTTCTTC

J: TRBJ2-7
V: TRBV11-2
size: NA
D: TRBD1
CDR3: CASSFWTGTYEQYF
DNA: TGTGCCAGCAGCTTCTGGACAGGGACATACGAGCAGTACTTC

J: TRBJ2-5
V: TRBV5-4
size: NA
D: NA
CDR3: CASSTLQETQYF
DNA: TGTGCCAGCTCAACTTTACAAGAGACCCAGTACTTC

J: TRBJ2-3
V: TRBV5-6
size: NA
D: NA
CDR3: CASSLIQGVTDTQYF
DNA: TGTGCCAGCAGCTTGATACAGGGAGTCACAGATACGCAGTATTTT

J: TRBJ2-2
V: TRBV7-2
size: NA
D: TRBD2
CDR3: CASSSLAGDNTGELFF
DNA: TGTGCCAGCAGCTCGCTAGCGGGAGACAACACCGGGGAGCTGTTTTTT

J: TRBJ1-1
V: TRBV12-5
size: NA
D: TRBD1
CDR3: CASGLGTGYTEAFF
DNA: TGTGCTAGTGGTTTAGGGACAGGGTACACTGAAGCTTTCTTT

J: TRBJ2-7
V: TRBV11-1
size: NA
D: NA
CDR3: CASSLLAGRLPLEQYF
DNA: TGTGCCAGCAGCTTACTGGCGGGACGCCTGCCCTTGGAGCAGTACTTC

J: TRBJ1-4
V: TRBV7-8
size: NA
D: NA
CDR3: CASSLAGRSNEKLFF
DNA: TGTGCCAGCAGCTTAGCGGGGAGAAGTAATGAAAAACTGTTTTTT

J: TRBJ2-1
V: TRBV7-2
size: NA
D: TRBD2
CDR3: CASSKLAGWDGVYNEQLF
DNA: TGTGCCAGCAGCAAACTAGCGGGTTGGGACGGCGTTTACAATGAGCAGCTCTTC

J: TRBJ1-1
V: TRBV5-1
size: NA
D: NA
CDR3: CASSRLGRGDTEAFF
DNA: TGCGCCAGCAGCCGTTTGGGCCGGGGGGACACTGAAGCTTTCTTT

J: TRBJ2-5
V: TRBV6-5
size: NA
D: TRBD2
CDR3: CASSYSTGGLTETQYF
DNA: TGTGCCAGCAGTTACTCGACGGGAGGACTTACGGAGACCCAGTACTTC

J: TRBJ2-2
V: TRBV4-2
size: NA
D: TRBD1
CDR3: CASSHRDSNTGELFF
DNA: TGTGCCAGCAGCCACCGGGACAGTAACACCGGGGAGCTGTTTTTT

J: TRBJ2-2
V: TRBV10-3
size: NA
D: TRBD2
CDR3: CAISDGTSGRSPNTGELFF
DNA: TGTGCCATCAGTGACGGGACTAGCGGGAGGTCCCCGAACACCGGGGAGCTGTTTTTT